The clone carrying this TCR beta chain was seen a few times. Its antigen is not known. V lost 5 bases and J lost 7; bases outside the gene matches: 7. The CDR3 is 15 residues long. Germline V gives CDR1 LNHDA, CDR2 SQIVND (reference sequence). This sample is part of a study of identical twins. Overall study findings and caveats: The abundant beta clonotypes from cord blood had fewer insertions, and memory repertoires had none of this. Those out-of-frame alpha sequences shared by twins showed an excess of low generation probability. Out-of-frame TCR alpha sharing in monozygotic twins exceeded recombination model predictions.

Using its own MiXCR run on the 5' RACE reads, TCRdb lists one record per CDR3 protein. The profile shows some 710,000 distinct CDR3 sequences, roughly 6.2% of them singletons. The receptor's source is a man aged 18 to 29 in good health. The chain joins TRBV19 to TRBJ2-1; 11 nucleotides align to TRBD2. Specimen: naive T cells sorted from blood. For the CDR3, the DNA is TGTGCCAGTAGTGGGATAGCGGGAGGGCCGAATGAGCAGTTCTTC. Encoded protein: CASSGIAGGPNEQFF.